This entry concerns a single T cell receptor (beta chain). The antigen is not known. The record originates from a study of T cell responses to AZD1222 COVID-19 vaccine. Study results and caveats: Seropositive AZD1222 recipients at baseline numbered only 6 or 7. Vaccine-associated CD4 TCRs ranged over spike, dominating at 160-218 and 743-854.

Libraries were prepared by immunoSEQ multiplex PCR; TCRdb keeps only in-frame clonotypes and omits some of them. The sample gives some 120,000 clones, about nine tenths of which show up once; about 1.5% is in the top ten. The CDR3 totals 15 residues. The germline V gene has CDR1 LGHDT and CDR2 YNNKEL (reference sequence). V was shortened by 4 bases and J by 3 bases, with 13 bases between the two germline ends. Material: peripheral blood, obtained on day 0 of AZD1222 vaccination. This chain uses TRBV3-1 (or the pseudogene TRBV3-2) with TRBJ1-5; D gene uncertain. The clonotype was recovered from an adult in good health. CDR3 in amino acids: CASSPQEQPNQPQHF. The CDR3, as DNA: TGTGCCAGCAGCCCTCAAGAACAGCCCAATCAGCCCCAGCATTTT.